This T cell receptor beta chain stems from a study of spatial heterogeneity in lung cancer. Overall study findings and caveats: Tumoral mutation counts were tracked by counts of expanded intratumoral alpha and beta TCRs.

Time point specified: sample taken at primary tumor resection. This clonotype was seen at least ten times. Its antigen is undetermined. TCRdb ran MiXCR on the 5' RACE reads and lists one entry per CDR3 protein. The repertoire holds 100,000 to 110,000 distinct CDR3 sequences, 4.4% seen once, with 21% in the top ten. The specimen was lung tumor tissue, collected at surgery. The clonotype originates from a male donor with early-stage non-small cell lung cancer.

The CDR3 spells CASRLGLAGPYNEQFF. CDR3 DNA: TGTGCCAGCAGACTCGGACTAGCGGGACCCTACAATGAGCAGTTCTTC. The chain joins TRBV12-3 or TRBV12-4 to TRBJ2-1; 12 bases match TRBD2. The CDR3 consists of 16 residues. J was trimmed by 2 bases and V by 6 bases; bases with no gene match: 5.